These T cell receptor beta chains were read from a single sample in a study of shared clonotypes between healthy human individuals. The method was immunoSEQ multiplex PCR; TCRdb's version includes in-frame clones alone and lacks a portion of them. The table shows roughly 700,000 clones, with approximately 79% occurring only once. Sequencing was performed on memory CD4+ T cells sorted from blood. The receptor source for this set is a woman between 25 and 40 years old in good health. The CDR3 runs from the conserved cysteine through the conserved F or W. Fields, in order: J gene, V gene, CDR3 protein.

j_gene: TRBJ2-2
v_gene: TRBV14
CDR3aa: CASSQEGRANTGELFF

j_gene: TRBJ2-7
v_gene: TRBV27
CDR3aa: CASSLSGTSISYEQYF

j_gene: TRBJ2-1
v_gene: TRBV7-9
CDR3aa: CASSQGNEQFF

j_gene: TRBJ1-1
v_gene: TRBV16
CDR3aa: CASSKDWGRAEAFF

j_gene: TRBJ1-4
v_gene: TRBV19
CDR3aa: CASSNREKNEKLFF

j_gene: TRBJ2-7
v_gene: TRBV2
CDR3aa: CASSVLAASYEQYF

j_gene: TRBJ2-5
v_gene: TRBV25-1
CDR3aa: CASSEPGQGRETQYF

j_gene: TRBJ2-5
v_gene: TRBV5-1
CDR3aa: CASSLGTDQETQYF

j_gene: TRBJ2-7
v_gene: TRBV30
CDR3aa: CAWRKKRSVSYEQYF

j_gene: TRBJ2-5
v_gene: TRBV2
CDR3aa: CASGPRAGGETQYF

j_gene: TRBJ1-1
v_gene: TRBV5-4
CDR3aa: CASSRVGVSTEAFF

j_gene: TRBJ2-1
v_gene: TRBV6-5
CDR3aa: CASSPRTGYNEQFF

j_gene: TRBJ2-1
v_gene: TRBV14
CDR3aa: CASRSTRGARSGQFF

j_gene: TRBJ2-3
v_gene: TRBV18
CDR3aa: CASSPTLAGTDTQYF

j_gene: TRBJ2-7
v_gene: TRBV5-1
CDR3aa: CASSGTGGVQEPEQYF

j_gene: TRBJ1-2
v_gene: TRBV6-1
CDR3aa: CASSENTNNNYGYTF

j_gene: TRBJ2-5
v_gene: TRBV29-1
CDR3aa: CSVVDGERTQYF

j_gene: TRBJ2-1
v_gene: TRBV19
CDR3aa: CASRPGGAWNEQFF

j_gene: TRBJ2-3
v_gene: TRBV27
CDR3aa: CASSLYPIVAGDTDTQYF

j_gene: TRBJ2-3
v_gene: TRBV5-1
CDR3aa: CASSLTQGSADTQYF

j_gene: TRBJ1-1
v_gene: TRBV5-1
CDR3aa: CASPDGNTEAFF

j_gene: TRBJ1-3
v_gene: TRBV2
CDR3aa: CASARANSGNTIYF

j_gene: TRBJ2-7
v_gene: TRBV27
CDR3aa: CASSPKGTGWYEQYF

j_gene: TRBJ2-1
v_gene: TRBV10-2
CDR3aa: CASKREGSFYNEQFF

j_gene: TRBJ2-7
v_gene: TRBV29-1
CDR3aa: CSVGKGQGAYEQYF

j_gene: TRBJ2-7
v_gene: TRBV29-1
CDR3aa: CSVPGQGAYEQYF

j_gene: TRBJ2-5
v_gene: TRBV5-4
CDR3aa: CASSQDRGRKAQYF

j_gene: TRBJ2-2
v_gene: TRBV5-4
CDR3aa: CASSTLAPTGELFF

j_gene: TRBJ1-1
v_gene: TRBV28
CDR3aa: CASSARGTEAFF

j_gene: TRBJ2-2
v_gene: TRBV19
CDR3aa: CAIDGGTGATNTGELFF

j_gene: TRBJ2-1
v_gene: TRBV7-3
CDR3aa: CASSLSLAGGNEQFF

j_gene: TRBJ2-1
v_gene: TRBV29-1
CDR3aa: CSVTTYNEQFF

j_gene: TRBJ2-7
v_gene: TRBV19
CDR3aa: CASSMVGLPGAAYEQYF

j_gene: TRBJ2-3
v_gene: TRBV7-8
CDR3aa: CASSSSGRDWDTQYF

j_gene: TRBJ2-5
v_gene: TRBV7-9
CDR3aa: CASSLGSQETQYF

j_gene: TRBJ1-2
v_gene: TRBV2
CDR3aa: CASSDRNRVYGYTF

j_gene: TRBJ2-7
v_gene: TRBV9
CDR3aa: CASSVGQRAYEQYF

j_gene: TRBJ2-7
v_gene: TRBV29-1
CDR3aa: CSVSGPGTGLSWQYF

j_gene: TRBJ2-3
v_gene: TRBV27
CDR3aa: CASSFVSTYTDTQYF

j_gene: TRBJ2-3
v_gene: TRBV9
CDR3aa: CASSVGAATSGRTELGDTQYF

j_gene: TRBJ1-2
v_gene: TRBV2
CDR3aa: CASSEGTGINYGYTF

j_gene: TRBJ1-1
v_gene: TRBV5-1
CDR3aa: CASSPTGLTEAFF

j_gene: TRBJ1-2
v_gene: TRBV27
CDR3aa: CASSPGDSRARGYTF

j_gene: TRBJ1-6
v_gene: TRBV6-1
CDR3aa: CASSVKGGPSPLHF

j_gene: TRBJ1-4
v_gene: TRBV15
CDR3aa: CATSRPAGGNEKLFF

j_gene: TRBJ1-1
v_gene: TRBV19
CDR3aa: CASNGHSNTEAFF

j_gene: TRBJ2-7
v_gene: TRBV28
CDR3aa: CASSFPPLDEQYF

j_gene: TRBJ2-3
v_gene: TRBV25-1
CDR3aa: CASSVRLAGWTDTQYF